A single T cell receptor beta chain is shown here with its context. Unmatched junction bases numbered 14, after V lost 3 bases and J lost 11 bases. Germline V lookup: CDR1 MNHNS, CDR2 SASEGT. This CDR3 spans 16 amino acids. The recovered donors of Cohort 3 showed two negative PCRs, clearance, or symptom resolution. This sample was included in a study of blood T cell repertoires in COVID-19. Repertoires were generated with immunoSEQ multiplex PCR, while TCRdb's copy carries only in-frame clones and drops some. The data hold more than 400,000 clones, with roughly 88% observed a single time. The receptor was isolated from a young man who had recovered from COVID-19. The sample was PBMCs or T cells enriched from blood (not recorded which). The genes are TRBV6-1 and TRBJ2-2, with 8 bases matching TRBD1. The CDR3 protein is CASSDAGGGFGPELFF. As DNA, the CDR3 is TGTGCCAGCAGTGATGCAGGGGGCGGTTTTGGGCCCGAGCTGTTTTTT.